The 12 T cell receptor beta chains below come from one sample, sequenced in a study of T-cell memory formation after mild COVID-19. A single record per CDR3 protein comes from TCRdb applying MiXCR to the 5' RACE reads. The sample has around 510,000 distinct CDR3 sequences, less than 25% seen once; the top ten hold 7.5% to 9.5%. Sequencing was performed on PBMCs or a T cell subset sorted from them (not recorded which). Receptor source: an adult woman who had mild COVID-19 (a few samples of this study predate the infection). Cell type and time point are not known.

The chain carries TRBV5-1 and TRBJ2-1, with TRBD2 as a possible D gene (7 bases). The germline V gene encodes CDR1 SGHRS and CDR2 YFSETQ. V lost 7 bases to trimming and J lost 3 bases, with 11 bases between them. This CDR3 contains 13 residues. CDR3 sequence: CASQGGGYNEQFF. Written as DNA, the CDR3 is TGCGCCAGCCAAGGGGGGGGCTACAATGAGCAGTTCTTC.

V and J are TRBV29-1 and TRBJ1-1; D possibly corresponds to TRBD1 (6 bases). Trimming left V 6 bases short and J 0 bases short, with 14 bases between. Germline assignment: CDR1 SQVTM and CDR2 ANQGSEA. The CDR3 has 14 residues. The CDR3 region is CSVIPRGLNTEAFF. The DNA for the CDR3 is TGCAGCGTCATCCCCAGGGGCTTGAACACTGAAGCTTTCTTT.

The genes are TRBV3-1 and TRBJ2-7, with 7 bases identical to TRBD1. J lost 3 bases, V lost 6 bases, and 14 bases had no gene match. Per germline, CDR1 LGHDT and CDR2 YNNKEL (reference sequence). CDR3 length equals 16 residues. The CDR3 DNA is TGTGCCAGCAGAAGATCGACCGGGACAGAAGTCTACGAGCAGTACTTC. Translated, it gives CASRRSTGTEVYEQYF.

The chain recombines TRBV5-1 with TRBJ2-7; 8 nucleotides agree with TRBD1. The CDR3 runs to 15 residues. Germline CDR1 is SGHRS and CDR2 is YFSETQ. Trimming cost V 8 bases and J 0 bases; bases outside gene matches: 10. CDR3 region: CARSRTGQGSYEQYF. For the CDR3, the DNA is TGCGCCAGATCCAGGACAGGGCAAGGCTCCTACGAGCAGTACTTC.

A few counts support this clonotype. This chain connects TRBV12-3 or TRBV12-4 to TRBJ1-5, with D possibly being TRBD1 (5 bases). Between the trimmed V and J ends, which lost 6 bases and 1 base, there was a span of 7 bases. The CDR3 runs to 13 residues. The CDR3 nucleotides are TGTGCCAGCAGCGGGGGGAGCAATCAGCCCCAGCATTTT. Translation gives CASSGGSNQPQHF.

This clonotype was seen more than once but under ten times. This rearrangement joins TRBV4-1 to TRBJ1-2, with a possible D match to TRBD1 (6 bases). V was pared by 0 bases and J by 4 bases, with 15 bases between. This CDR3 has 16 residues. From germline, CDR1 is MGHRA and CDR2 YSYEKL. The CDR3 sequence: CASSQEGQGIGYGYTF. CDR3 bases: TGCGCCAGCAGCCAAGAGGGTCAGGGGATAGGCTATGGCTACACCTTC.

The chain recombines TRBV4-3 with TRBJ1-3; 12 bases match TRBD1. Germline-derived CDR1 and CDR2 are LGHNA and YSLEER. After removal of 4 bases from V and 6 bases from J, the junction contained 1 base not matched to a gene. The CDR3 has 14 amino acids. CDR3 bases: TGCGCCAGCAGCCCGGGACAGGGGGCAAACACCATATATTTT. Translated: CASSPGQGANTIYF.

This clonotype was seen at least ten times. The V call is TRBV3-1, the J call TRBJ2-3; D gene uncertain. V was clipped by 1 base and J by 4 bases, with 9 bases between them. CDR3 length: 14 residues. CDR1 is LGHDT and CDR2 is YNNKEL in the germline V gene (reference sequence). CDR3: CASSQVLRADTQYF. The CDR3 region has the DNA TGTGCCAGCAGCCAAGTACTACGCGCAGATACGCAGTATTTT.

The chain combines TRBV14 with TRBJ2-7, with 7 bases lining up with TRBD2. V lost 1 base and J lost 2; bases outside the gene matches: 11. The CDR3 is 17 residues long. Germline V lookup: CDR1 SGHDN, CDR2 FVKESK. The CDR3 coding sequence is TGTGCCAGCAGCCAAGTATCTTATAGGACTAGGCCCTACGAGCAGTACTTC. It encodes CASSQVSYRTRPYEQYF. Based on the CDR3 plus reference TRBV14 and TRBJ2-7, the full variable domain is EAGVTQFPSHSVIEKGQTVTLRCDPISGHDNLYWYRRVMGKEIKFLLHFVKESKQDESGMPNNRFLAERTGGTYSTLKVQPAELEDSGVYFCASSQVSYRTRPYEQYFGPGTRLTVT.

This clonotype was detected a few times. The rearrangement uses TRBV3-1 and TRBJ2-7; D possibly matches TRBD1 or TRBD2 (5 bases each). CDR3 length: 15 amino acids. In germline, CDR1 is LGHDT, CDR2 YNNKEL (reference sequence). V lost 4 bases to trimming and J lost 3 bases, with 16 bases between them. The CDR3 sequence: CASSPSWGIFYEQYF. The CDR3 DNA sequence: TGTGCCAGCAGCCCCTCCTGGGGGATATTCTACGAGCAGTACTTC.

This chain uses TRBV11-1 with TRBJ1-2; D is uncertain. In germline, CDR1 is SGHAT, CDR2 FQDESV (reference sequence). Trimming removed 0 bases at V and 2 bases at J, with 7 bases between. This CDR3 has 14 residues. CDR3 amino acids: CASSLAPDNYGYTF. The CDR3 DNA is TGTGCCAGCAGCTTAGCGCCAGACAACTATGGCTACACCTTC. Full variable domain (remainder filled in from reference TRBV11-1 and TRBJ1-2): EAEVAQSPRYKITEKSQAVAFWCDPISGHATLYWYRQILGQGPELLVQFQDESVVDDSQLPKDRFSAERLKGVDSTLKIQPAELGDSAMYLCASSLAPDNYGYTFGSGTRLTVV.

This clonotype has just a few counts. The V gene is TRBV7-3, the J gene TRBJ2-2, with D uncertain. Germline V gene data show CDR1 as SGHTA and CDR2 as FQGTGA. This CDR3 is built from 15 residues. With 5 bases removed from V and 4 bases from J, the gap between germline ends came to 14 bases. CDR3 protein: CASSLSFDGTGELFF. CDR3 sequence (DNA): TGTGCCAGCAGCCTCAGCTTTGACGGCACCGGGGAGCTGTTTTTT.